The clone carrying this TCR beta chain was picked up many times. Its target is unknown. Germline lookup yields CDR1 LGHNA and CDR2 YSLEER. V gave up 3 bases and J gave up 3 bases, with 17 bases separating them. The CDR3 consists of 16 residues. The source of the sample is a study of T-cell reconstitution after alpha-beta-depleted transplantation in children. Notes on the study in general: Newly made T cells mostly supplied T-cell counts and diversity one year after transplant. For some patients, TCRbeta diversity was high at day 60 because of recipient T cells and thymic progenitors that survived. Reportedly, roughly two months post-transplant, alpha-beta T cells arose from several hundred expanded graft clones.

Preparation of the TCRbeta library used unique molecular identifiers. TCRdb reprocessed the PCR reads via MiXCR and lists one record per CDR3 protein. This table holds hundreds of thousands of distinct CDR3 sequences, over 9.5% found once. This material consisted of PBMCs, taken before TCRalphabeta/CD19-depleted stem cell transplant. The chain links TRBV4-3 to TRBJ2-5; perhaps TRBD1 as D (6 bases). The TCR was taken from a child aged 2 to 10 with inherited bone marrow failure, due to receive a stem cell transplant. The CDR3 bases are TGCGCCAGCAGCCACCGACAGGCAGGGCAGGAAGAGACCCAGTACTTC. It codes for CASSHRQAGQEETQYF.